These 32 T cell receptor beta chains were sequenced from one sample in a study of cytomegalovirus exposure and HLA in healthy donors. Here immunoSEQ multiplex PCR was the method, and the copy in TCRdb shows in-frame clones only, minus some. Among fewer than 90,000 clones listed, 84% were seen once. Sequenced material: PBMCs. These receptors were obtained from a woman under 30 in good health and CMV-seropositive.

This clone was seen just once. The V and J genes are TRBV19 and TRBJ2-1; a possible D gene is TRBD2 (5 bases). Trimming shortened V by 7 bases and J by 4 bases, and 23 bases separated the two germline ends. The CDR3 length is 17 residues. The V gene's germline CDR1 is LNHDA and CDR2 SQIVND (reference sequence). The CDR3 bases are TGTGCCAGTACCCCGGGTCAGACGGGATTGATATACAATGAGCAGTTCTTC. As protein: CASTPGQTGLIYNEQFF.

This clone was detected once. The gene calls are TRBV27 and TRBJ2-3; no reliable D call. This CDR3 comprises 15 residues. In germline, CDR1 is MNHEY, CDR2 SMNVEV (reference sequence). V was trimmed by 3 bases and J by 2 bases, leaving 12 bases between them. The CDR3 protein is CASSFRRPNTDTQYF. The CDR3 region has the DNA TGTGCCAGCAGTTTTCGGCGGCCCAACACAGATACGCAGTATTTT.

The chain links TRBV6-1 to TRBJ2-1; TRBD2 aligns across 12 bases. J was trimmed by 9 bases and V by 2 bases; bases with no gene match: 11. Germline CDR1 MNHNS, CDR2 SASEGT. The CDR3 totals 17 residues. The CDR3 loop is CASSEIRSSGGATEQFF. The DNA of the CDR3 is TGTGCCAGCAGTGAAATAAGGTCTAGCGGGGGGGCCACTGAGCAGTTCTTC.

The chain links TRBV5-1 to TRBJ1-4; 7 bases line up with TRBD1. The CDR3 runs 14 residues. Germline trimming cut 5 bases from V and 4 bases from J; bases unmatched to any gene: 5. The germline CDR1 and CDR2 sequences are SGHRS and YFSETQ. CDR3 amino acids: CASSQGTVNEKLFF. CDR3 DNA sequence: TGCGCCAGCAGTCAAGGGACAGTTAATGAAAAACTGTTTTTT.

This chain uses TRBV11-2 with TRBJ1-5, with 8 bases that match TRBD1. Germline V gives CDR1 SGHAT, CDR2 FQNNGV. The CDR3 spans 15 residues. The V gene end was trimmed by 6 bases and the J gene end by 4 bases; junction bases not matched to a gene: 8. In nucleotides, the CDR3 is TGTGCCAGCAGTGTAACAGGGGGGGAAAATCAGCCCCAGCATTTT. Its translation is CASSVTGGENQPQHF.

This clone was seen more than once but under ten times. At one end, the junction sequence differs from germline, possibly due to a read error. The rearrangement links TRBV28 to TRBJ1-1; 7 nucleotides line up with TRBD1. The CDR3 sequence is 11 residues long. Per the germline V gene, CDR1 is MDHEN and CDR2 is SYDVKM. The CDR3 nucleotides are TGTGCCAGCAGTGTGGACAGGCCACCCACATTT. Encoded protein: CASSVDRPPTF.

The genes are TRBV5-1 and TRBJ2-5, with D tentatively TRBD2 (5 bases). The V and J ends lost 1 base and 1 base respectively, with 20 bases between them. The V gene's germline CDR1 is SGHRS and CDR2 YFSETQ. The CDR3 has 18 residues. The CDR3 spells CASSLSGPGYHVQETQYF. For the CDR3, the DNA is TGCGCCAGCAGCTTGTCAGGACCGGGGTACCACGTCCAAGAGACCCAGTACTTC.

The gene calls are TRBV27 and TRBJ2-2; 10 bases map to TRBD2. Losses at the gene ends were 3 bases for V and 4 bases for J; bases not matched to a gene: 5. Germline-derived CDR1 and CDR2 are MNHEY and SMNVEV (reference sequence). The CDR3 is made up of 16 amino acids. CDR3 in amino acids: CASSLSGGAGTGELFF. The CDR3 DNA sequence: TGTGCCAGCAGTTTGAGCGGGGGGGCGGGCACCGGGGAGCTGTTTTTT.

The CDR3 reads CASSPTGRYNEQFF. The CDR3 nucleotides read TGTGCCAGCAGCCCGACAGGCCGTTACAATGAGCAGTTCTTC. The chain recombines TRBV7-9 with TRBJ2-1; tentative D call: TRBD1 (6 bases). This CDR3 region has 14 residues. CDR1 SEHNR and CDR2 FQNEAQ come from the germline V gene (reference sequence). Between the trimmed V and J ends, which lost 5 bases and 4 bases, there was a span of 12 bases.

This clone has a handful of counts. This chain joins TRBV11-2 and TRBJ1-3; 8 positions agree with TRBD1. The CDR3 is 15 residues long. From germline, CDR1 is SGHAT and CDR2 FQNNGV. The ends lost 2 bases at V and 3 bases at J; junction bases unmatched: 3. The CDR3 is CASSLQGADGNTIYF. CDR3 nucleotide sequence: TGTGCCAGCAGCTTACAGGGGGCCGATGGAAACACCATATATTTT.

CDR3 sequence: CASSSGANTEAFF. The CDR3 region has the DNA TGTGCCAGCAGTTCAGGGGCGAACACTGAAGCTTTCTTT. This chain connects TRBV5-6 to TRBJ1-1; a weak D match, TRBD1 (6 bases). This CDR3 has 13 amino acids. The V gene lost 5 bases and the J gene lost 1 base, with 9 bases spanning the gap. Germline values: CDR1 SGHDT, CDR2 YYEEEE.

This clone occurred once. The V gene is TRBV25-1, the J gene TRBJ1-2; no firm D call. Trimming removed 6 bases at V and 5 bases at J, with 7 bases between. From germline, CDR1 is MGHDK and CDR2 SYGVNS. The CDR3 runs to 11 residues. This CDR3 is CASSQEYGYTF. CDR3 nucleotide sequence: TGTGCCAGCAGCCAGGAATATGGCTACACCTTC.

This rearrangement joins TRBV25-1 to TRBJ2-3; D remains unclear. This CDR3 has 12 amino acids. The V end lost 4 bases, the J end lost 7 bases, and 9 bases lay between the germline ends. The germline V gene encodes CDR1 MGHDK and CDR2 SYGVNS. The CDR3 reads CASSVLTHTQYF. Here the CDR3 DNA reads TGTGCCAGCAGTGTCCTAACGCATACGCAGTATTTT.

This clone was observed a handful of times. The chain is built from TRBV4-2 and TRBJ2-5, with 14 positions matching TRBD2. V shed 3 bases and J 4 bases; nucleotides not matched to a gene: 4. The length of the CDR3 is 16 residues. In germline, CDR1 is LGHNA, CDR2 YNFKEQ. CDR3 sequence reads: CASSQTGTSGGETQYF. CDR3 nucleotide sequence: TGTGCCAGCAGCCAGACCGGGACTAGCGGGGGAGAGACCCAGTACTTC.

The CDR3: CASSFMGRDYGYTF. CDR3 nucleotides: TGCGCCAGCAGCTTCATGGGCAGGGACTATGGCTACACCTTC. The chain carries TRBV5-1 and TRBJ1-2; a possible D gene is TRBD1 (5 bases). The CDR3 sequence is 14 residues long. From germline, CDR1 is SGHRS and CDR2 YFSETQ. Trimming shortened V by 2 bases and J by 3 bases, and 11 bases separated the two germline ends.

This chain uses TRBV5-1 with TRBJ2-1; D not resolved. This CDR3 spans 13 amino acids. The V end was cut by 4 bases, the J end by 9 bases, with 14 bases between. Looked up from germline, CDR1 is SGHRS and CDR2 is YFSETQ. The CDR3 here is CASSLFTAGEQFF. The CDR3 coding sequence is TGCGCCAGCAGCCTCTTTACCGCAGGTGAGCAGTTCTTC.

The CDR3 coding sequence is TGCGCCAGGTCGGGGGGGGTTGAGAAGGACGAGCAGTACTTC. As protein: CARSGGVEKDEQYF. The chain carries TRBV10-1 and TRBJ2-7, with TRBD2 matching over 8 bases. The CDR3 runs to 14 residues. The germline V gene has CDR1 WNHNN and CDR2 SYGVQD (reference sequence). The V gene end was trimmed by 9 bases and the J gene end by 5 bases; junction bases not matched to a gene: 12.

This clone was detected only once. This chain links TRBV27 with TRBJ1-2, with 10 positions matching TRBD1. Trimming removed 8 bases from V and 8 bases from J; junction bases left unmatched: 14. CDR1 is MNHEY and CDR2 is SMNVEV in the germline V gene (reference sequence). The CDR3 extends over 15 amino acids. CDR3 residues: CASRPGDRGGEGYTF. The DNA of the CDR3 is TGTGCCAGCCGCCCCGGGGACAGGGGAGGAGAGGGCTACACCTTC.

The chain joins TRBV2 to TRBJ1-2; D remains ambiguous. Germline values: CDR1 SNHLY, CDR2 FYNNEI. V dropped 6 bases and J dropped 1 base, with 3 bases sitting between them. The CDR3 sequence is 11 residues long. The CDR3 coding sequence is TGTGCCAGCAGCTTTAACTATGGCTACACCTTC. Protein product: CASSFNYGYTF.

The chain uses TRBV10-3 and TRBJ2-5, with a possible D match to TRBD2 (6 bases). The CDR3 is made up of 13 amino acids. Germline-derived CDR1 and CDR2 are ENHRY and SYGVKD. Trimming stripped 3 bases from V and 7 bases from J, with 12 bases between. CDR3 bases: TGTGCCATCAGTGACGGGGGAATCGGGACCCAGTACTTC. It yields the protein CAISDGGIGTQYF.

The chain recombines TRBV13 with TRBJ1-1; maybe TRBD1 (6 bases). The V and J ends lost 5 bases and 4 bases respectively, with 17 bases between them. CDR3 length: 15 amino acids. Germline V gene lookup returns CDR1 PRHDT and CDR2 FYEKMQ (reference sequence). The CDR3 nucleotides read TGTGCCAGCAGCCCCAGACTACAGGGAAGCACTGAAGCTTTCTTT. Residues: CASSPRLQGSTEAFF.

The CDR3 nucleotides are TGCGCCAGCAGCCAAGATTCGAGTGCGAACACTGAAGCTTTCTTT. Its translation: CASSQDSSANTEAFF. The chain uses TRBV4-3 and TRBJ1-1, with no clear D. Trimming cost V 0 bases and J 1 base, with 9 bases left between them. Germline-derived CDR1 and CDR2 are LGHNA and YSLEER. CDR3 length: 15 residues.

The rearrangement uses TRBV2 and TRBJ2-3; D perhaps matches TRBD2 (6 bases). Trimming pared 7 bases from V and 0 bases from J, leaving 11 bases between. CDR3 size: 14 residues. The germline V gene has CDR1 SNHLY and CDR2 FYNNEI. CDR3 residues: CASNTGVSTDTQYF. CDR3 coding DNA: TGTGCCAGCAATACGGGGGTGAGCACAGATACGCAGTATTTT.

This clone showed up just once. The J gene is TRBJ2-7, the V gene TRBV6-6; D not resolved. With 9 bases removed from V and 0 bases from J, the gap between germline ends came to 12 bases. Looked up from germline, CDR1 is MNHNY and CDR2 is SVGAGI (reference sequence). This CDR3 spans 13 amino acids. The CDR3 here is CASKRLSSYEQYF. The CDR3 DNA sequence: TGTGCCAGTAAAAGACTTAGCTCCTACGAGCAGTACTTC.

The V gene is TRBV9, the J gene TRBJ2-2; 11 nucleotides match TRBD2. CDR1 and CDR2 (germline): SGDLS, YYNGEE. V trimming: 2 bases; J trimming: 2 bases; junction bases outside the gene matches: 5. The CDR3 runs 17 residues. The chain's CDR3 is CASSVSSGGPNTGELFF. DNA of the CDR3: TGTGCCAGCAGCGTGTCTAGCGGGGGGCCTAACACCGGGGAGCTGTTTTTT.

This chain uses TRBV7-6 with TRBJ1-1; 8 nucleotides line up with TRBD1. The V gene end was trimmed by 3 bases and the J gene end by 0 bases; junction bases not matched to a gene: 3. In germline, CDR1 is SGHVS, CDR2 FNYEAQ. This CDR3 has 15 amino acids. CDR3 sequence (DNA): TGTGCCAGCAGCTTCACAGGGGGGATGAACACTGAAGCTTTCTTT. Its translation is CASSFTGGMNTEAFF.

The rearrangement uses TRBV7-9 and TRBJ1-1; D is unclear. In germline, CDR1 is SEHNR, CDR2 FQNEAQ (reference sequence). V lost 5 bases, J lost 6 bases, and 10 bases lay in between. The CDR3 extends over 12 amino acids. In DNA form, the CDR3 reads TGTGCCAGCAGCCGCAGTGGTTCTGAAGCTTTCTTT. It specifies CASSRSGSEAFF.

V gene TRBV27 combines with J gene TRBJ2-7; 8 bases fit TRBD1. The length of the CDR3 is 15 residues. Germline V gene lookup returns CDR1 MNHEY and CDR2 SMNVEV (reference sequence). The trim removed 3 bases at V and 5 bases at J, leaving 9 bases unmatched. The CDR3 loop reads CASSFQQGARNEQYF. In DNA form, the CDR3 reads TGTGCCAGCAGTTTCCAGCAGGGGGCGCGGAACGAGCAGTACTTC.

The chain carries TRBV5-1 and TRBJ2-1, with D maybe TRBD2 (6 bases). V was clipped by 0 bases and J by 0 bases, with 16 bases between them. The CDR3 sequence is 18 residues long. Germline V gene lookup returns CDR1 SGHRS and CDR2 YFSETQ. The CDR3 loop reads CASSLVWAGYSSYNEQFF. The CDR3 bases are TGCGCCAGCAGCTTGGTTTGGGCGGGGTACAGCTCCTACAATGAGCAGTTCTTC.

This clone appeared a single time. The V and J genes are TRBV7-2 and TRBJ1-1, with 7 nucleotides matching TRBD1. The junction had 7 bases not matched to a gene; V was cut back by 5 bases and J by 4 bases. CDR1 SGHTA and CDR2 FQGNSA come from the germline V gene. CDR3 length: 14 amino acids. The CDR3 DNA sequence: TGTGCCAGCAGCGAGATGGACAGGACCACTGAAGCTTTCTTT. It translates to CASSEMDRTTEAFF.

V and J are TRBV4-1 and TRBJ2-7, with D maybe TRBD2 (6 bases). Germline-derived CDR1 and CDR2 are MGHRA and YSYEKL. The CDR3 contains 16 residues. V lost 0 bases and J lost 0, with 12 bases in between. The CDR3 is CASSQDDAGSSYEQYF. The CDR3 nucleotides are TGCGCCAGCAGCCAAGATGATGCGGGGAGCTCCTACGAGCAGTACTTC.

In its sample, this clone was seen a few times. J is TRBJ1-3 and V is TRBV19; D may be TRBD1 (5 bases). Trimming took 5 bases from V and 4 from J, leaving 18 bases between them. The CDR3 runs to 16 residues. Germline V gene data show CDR1 as LNHDA and CDR2 as SQIVND (reference sequence). The CDR3 sequence is CASSPWEGRSGNTIYF. CDR3 DNA sequence: TGTGCCAGTAGTCCCTGGGAGGGGAGGTCCGGAAACACCATATATTTT.